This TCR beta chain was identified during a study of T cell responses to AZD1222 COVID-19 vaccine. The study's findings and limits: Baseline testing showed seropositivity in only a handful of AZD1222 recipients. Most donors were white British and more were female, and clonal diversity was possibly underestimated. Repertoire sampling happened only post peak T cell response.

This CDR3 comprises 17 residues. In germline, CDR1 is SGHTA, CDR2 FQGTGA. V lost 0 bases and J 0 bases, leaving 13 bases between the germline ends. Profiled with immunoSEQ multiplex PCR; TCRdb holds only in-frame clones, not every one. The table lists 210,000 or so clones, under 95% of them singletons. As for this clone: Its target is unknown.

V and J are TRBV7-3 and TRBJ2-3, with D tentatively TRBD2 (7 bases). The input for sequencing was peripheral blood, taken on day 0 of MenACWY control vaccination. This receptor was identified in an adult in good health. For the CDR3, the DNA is TGTGCCAGCAGCTTAACGACGGCGGGGGCTAGCACAGATACGCAGTATTTT. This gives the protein CASSLTTAGASTDTQYF.